These 16 T cell receptor beta chains were all obtained from the same sample, sequenced in a study of vaccination and CD4 T cells after COVID-19. Treatment: roughly nine-day PBMC culture with coronavirus spike peptide pools or control peptides (ViraFEST assay). These TCRs' antigens remain unknown. At the Johns Hopkins FTIC core, DNA taken from cultured CD4+ T cells was sequenced by way of the Oncomine TCR Beta short-read assay. Using its own MiXCR run on the PCR reads, TCRdb lists one record per CDR3 protein. Of thousands of distinct CDR3 sequences listed, 16% are singletons. The sequencing input was CD4+ T cells from blood, cultured in vitro. The receptors here all came from a human donor who had recovered from COVID-19.

This clonotype has just a few counts. This chain joins TRBV27 and TRBJ1-5, with unresolved D. This CDR3 has 12 residues. Trimming cost V 5 bases and J 4 bases, with 6 bases left between them. In germline, CDR1 is MNHEY, CDR2 SMNVEV (reference sequence). This CDR3 reads CASSHINQPQHF. In DNA form, the CDR3 reads TGTGCCAGCAGTCATATAAATCAGCCCCAGCATTTT.

V is TRBV12-3 or TRBV12-4 and J is TRBJ2-1; no definite D call. V shed 5 bases and J shed 8 bases, with 13 bases lying between them. This CDR3 spans 13 amino acids. This CDR3 is CASSNPPRDEQFF. The CDR3, as DNA: TGTGCCAGCAGTAACCCCCCAAGGGATGAGCAGTTCTTC.

In this sample, this clonotype turned up a few times. The chain links TRBV20-1 to TRBJ1-1; D uncertain. The CDR3 spans 15 residues. The germline V and J ends were trimmed by 0 bases and 4 bases, with 15 bases remaining between them. Germline V gene lookup returns CDR1 DFQATT and CDR2 SNEGSKA (reference sequence). CDR3 loop: CSARDNGGGGTEAFF. The CDR3 nucleotides are TGCAGTGCTAGAGATAATGGCGGCGGCGGCACTGAAGCTTTCTTT.

The chain recombines TRBV15 with TRBJ1-4, with D maybe TRBD1 (6 bases). The V gene's germline CDR1 is LNHNV and CDR2 YYDKDF (reference sequence). V was pared by 2 bases and J by 8 bases, with 27 bases between. This CDR3 region has 19 residues. CDR3 sequence (DNA): TGTGCCACCAGCAGACTTGGTCTTATAGGGCACAGGGTAGAGGAAAAACTGTTTTTT. It translates to CATSRLGLIGHRVEEKLFF. The full variable domain, rest sourced from reference TRBV15 and TRBJ1-4, is DAMVIQNPRYQVTQFGKPVTLSCSQTLNHNVMYWYQQKSSQAPKLLFHYYDKDFNNEADTPDNFQSRRPNTSFCFLDIRSPGLGDTAMYLCATSRLGLIGHRVEEKLFFGSGTQLSVL.

This chain uses TRBV14 with TRBJ1-6; the D gene is possibly TRBD1 (6 bases). The germline V and J ends were trimmed by 2 bases and 9 bases, with 11 bases remaining between them. This CDR3 is built from 14 residues. CDR1 SGHDN and CDR2 FVKESK come from the germline V gene. CDR3 amino acids: CASSQSTGFSPLHF. The CDR3 bases are TGTGCCAGCAGCCAATCAACAGGGTTTTCACCCCTCCACTTT.

This clonotype was counted a few times. The rearrangement uses TRBV12-3 or TRBV12-4 and TRBJ1-1; D is uncertain. This CDR3 has 13 residues. V lost 5 bases and J 3 bases, leaving 10 bases between the germline ends. The CDR3 spells CASSRNSDTEAFF. In DNA form, the CDR3 reads TGTGCCAGCAGTCGGAACAGTGACACTGAAGCTTTCTTT.

This clonotype is classed as medium-sized (0.01 to 0.1%). The chain couples TRBV12-3 or TRBV12-4 to TRBJ2-4, with D uncertain. V dropped 6 bases and J dropped 9 bases, with 21 bases sitting between them. CDR3 length equals 15 residues. CDR3: CASSLYPPPAPIQYF. CDR3 DNA sequence: TGTGCCAGCAGCTTATATCCCCCCCCGGCCCCCATTCAGTACTTC.

By share, this clonotype counts as large. The chain employs TRBV11-3 and TRBJ1-6; tentative D call: TRBD1 (5 bases). The CDR3 consists of 13 residues. Trimming took off 5 bases at V and 8 bases at J, with 10 bases between the two ends. The germline V gene encodes CDR1 SGHNT and CDR2 YENEEA. The CDR3 sequence: CASSAEGDSPLHF. The CDR3 bases are TGTGCCAGCAGCGCGGAAGGGGATTCACCCCTCCACTTT.

For this clonotype: The junction differs from germline at one of its ends, possibly a read error. The chain carries TRBV20-1 and TRBJ1-5; perhaps TRBD1 as D (6 bases). The CDR3 contains 17 residues. Germline V gene lookup returns CDR1 DFQATT and CDR2 SNEGSKA (reference sequence). The CDR3: CNARIGGGSISNQPQHF. CDR3 sequence (DNA): TGCAATGCTAGAATTGGGGGGGGCTCTATAAGCAATCAGCCCCAGCATTTT.

The genes are TRBV7-9 and TRBJ2-1; tentatively, D is TRBD1 (5 bases). This CDR3 has 11 residues. Germline V lookup: CDR1 SEHNR, CDR2 FQNEAQ (reference sequence). V lost 2 bases and J lost 9, with 5 bases in between. The CDR3 is CASSLTGEQFF. The CDR3 DNA sequence: TGTGCCAGCAGCTTAACAGGTGAGCAGTTCTTC. The whole variable domain, remainder taken from reference TRBV7-9 and TRBJ2-1, is DTGVSQNPRHKITKRGQNVTFRCDPISEHNRLYWYRQTLGQGPEFLTYFQNEAQLEKSRLLSDRFSAERPKGSFSTLEIQRTEQGDSAMYLCASSLTGEQFFGPGTRLTVL.

The chain carries TRBV19 and TRBJ1-2; D is perhaps TRBD1 (6 bases). CDR1 is LNHDA, CDR2 SQIVND, per germline (reference sequence). Trimming removed 5 bases from V and 14 bases from J, with 12 bases in between. There are 10 residues in the CDR3. CDR3 sequence (DNA): TGTGCCAGTAGTGCGAGGGGGGCTACCTTC. Residues: CASSARGATF.

The J gene is TRBJ1-3, the V gene TRBV7-9, with D perhaps matching TRBD1 (6 bases). The germline V gene has CDR1 SEHNR and CDR2 FQNEAQ (reference sequence). The CDR3 sequence is 16 residues long. Trimming pared 5 bases from V and 4 bases from J, leaving 18 bases between. CDR3 region: CASSLLSGVEGNTIYF. In DNA, the CDR3 is TGTGCCAGCAGCCTCCTATCAGGGGTAGAGGGAAACACCATATATTTT.

J is TRBJ2-3 and V is TRBV14, with D uncertain. Germline values: CDR1 SGHDN, CDR2 FVKESK. The V end lost 1 base, the J end lost 0 bases, and 8 bases lay between the germline ends. The CDR3 extends over 15 amino acids. CDR3 nucleotide sequence: TGTGCCAGCAGCCAAGTCCTAGGAAGCACAGATACGCAGTATTTT. Translated: CASSQVLGSTDTQYF.

The J gene is TRBJ2-7, the V gene TRBV30; unclear D gene. Per the germline V gene, CDR1 is GTSNPN and CDR2 is SVGIG (reference sequence). The CDR3 runs to 12 residues. V was cut by 2 bases and J by 2 bases, with 7 bases left in between. CDR3: CAWSPIPYEQYF. CDR3 DNA: TGTGCCTGGAGTCCGATACCCTACGAGCAGTACTTC.

The chain links TRBV2 to TRBJ2-1, with D tentatively TRBD1 (5 bases). Trimming stripped 7 bases from V and 3 bases from J, with 10 bases between. This CDR3 has 13 residues. Germline V CDR1 and CDR2: SNHLY, FYNNEI. Here the CDR3 DNA reads TGTGCCAGCATGCTCAGGGTCTACAATGAGCAGTTCTTC. It translates to CASMLRVYNEQFF.

Worth noting for this clonotype: It may be a read error: a sequence one base away is much more abundant. The chain links TRBV20-1 to TRBJ2-2, with 10 bases that match TRBD2. The germline CDR1 and CDR2 sequences are DFQATT and SNEGSKA (reference sequence). After removal of 6 bases from V and 5 bases from J, the junction contained 6 bases not matched to a gene. The CDR3 length is 14 residues. The DNA for the CDR3 is TGCAGTGCACAAAGCGGGGGGGAAACCGGGGAGCTGTTTTTT. Its translation: CSAQSGGETGELFF.